The TCR beta chain described here comes from a study of shared clonotypes between healthy human individuals. Assay: immunoSEQ multiplex PCR; the TCRdb copy retains only in-frame clones and omits some. This table holds 1.5 million to 2.5 million clones, 85% to 95% found once. This CDR3 region has 15 residues. The germline V gene encodes CDR1 SGHAT and CDR2 FQNNGV. Terminally differentiated effector memory CD45RA+ cells were excluded by CCR7 positive selection of CD45RO-negative cells. V usage is TRBV11-2 and J usage is TRBJ2-5; TRBD2 matches at 9 bases. The DNA matches TRBJ2-7 better at its end, which makes the J call doubtful. This TCR was recovered from a man between 18 and 29 years old in good health. The sample consisted of naive CD8+ T cells sorted from blood. CDR3 bases: TGTGCCAGCAGCTTAGAAGCGGGAGGATCTTACGAGCAGTACTTC. It is translated as CASSLEAGGSYEQYF.